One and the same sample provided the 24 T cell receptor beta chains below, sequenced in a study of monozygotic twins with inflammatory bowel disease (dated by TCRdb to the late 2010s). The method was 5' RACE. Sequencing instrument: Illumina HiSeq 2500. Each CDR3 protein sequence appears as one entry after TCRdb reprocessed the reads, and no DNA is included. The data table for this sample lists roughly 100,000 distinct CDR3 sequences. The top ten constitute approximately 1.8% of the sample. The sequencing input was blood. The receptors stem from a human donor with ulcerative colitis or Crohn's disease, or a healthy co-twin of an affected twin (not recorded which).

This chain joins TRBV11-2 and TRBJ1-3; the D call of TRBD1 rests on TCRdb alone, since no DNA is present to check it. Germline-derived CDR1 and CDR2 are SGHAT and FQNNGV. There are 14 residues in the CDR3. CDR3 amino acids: CASSGTSSGNTIYF.

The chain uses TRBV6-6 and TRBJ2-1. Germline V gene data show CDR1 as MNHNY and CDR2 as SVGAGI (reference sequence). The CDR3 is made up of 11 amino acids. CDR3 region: CASSYSHEQFF.

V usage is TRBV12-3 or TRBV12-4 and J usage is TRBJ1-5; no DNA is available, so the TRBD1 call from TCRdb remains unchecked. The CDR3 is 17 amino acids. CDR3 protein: CASITGTALNSNQPQHF.

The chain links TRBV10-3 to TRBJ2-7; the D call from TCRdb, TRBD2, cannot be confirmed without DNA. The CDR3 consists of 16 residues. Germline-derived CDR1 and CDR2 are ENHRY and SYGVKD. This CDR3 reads CAISDRAGTSGTEQYF.

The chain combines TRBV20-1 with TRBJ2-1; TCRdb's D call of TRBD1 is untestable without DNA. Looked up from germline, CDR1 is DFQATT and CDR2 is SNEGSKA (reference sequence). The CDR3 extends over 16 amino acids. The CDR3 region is CSARSAPAASYNEQFF.

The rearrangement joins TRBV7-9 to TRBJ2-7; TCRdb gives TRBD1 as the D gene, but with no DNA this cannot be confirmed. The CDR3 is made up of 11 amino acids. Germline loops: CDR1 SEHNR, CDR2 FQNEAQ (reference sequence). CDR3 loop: CASSPGAEQYF.

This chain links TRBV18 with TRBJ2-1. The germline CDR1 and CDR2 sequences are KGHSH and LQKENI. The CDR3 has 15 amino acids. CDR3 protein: CASLRIGNSYNEQFF. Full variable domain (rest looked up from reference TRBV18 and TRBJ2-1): NAGVMQNPRHLVRRRGQEARLRCSPMKGHSHVYWYRQLPEEGLKFMVYLQKENIIDESGMPKERFSAEFPKEGPSILRIQQVVRGDSAAYFCASLRIGNSYNEQFFGPGTRLTVL.

Here the CDR3 reads CASSFRLVLSYNEQFF. The rearrangement links TRBV7-2 to TRBJ2-1; TCRdb proposes TRBD2, but this gene call is untestable without DNA. Germline loops: CDR1 SGHTA, CDR2 FQGNSA. CDR3 size: 16 residues.

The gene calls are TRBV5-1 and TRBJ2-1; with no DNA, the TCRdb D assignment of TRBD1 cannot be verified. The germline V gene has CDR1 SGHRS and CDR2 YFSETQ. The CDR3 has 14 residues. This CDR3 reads CASSRTGTLNEQFF.

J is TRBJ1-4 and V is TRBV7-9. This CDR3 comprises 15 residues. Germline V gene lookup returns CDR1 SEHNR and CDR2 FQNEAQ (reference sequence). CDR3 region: CASSLSGPTNEKLFF.

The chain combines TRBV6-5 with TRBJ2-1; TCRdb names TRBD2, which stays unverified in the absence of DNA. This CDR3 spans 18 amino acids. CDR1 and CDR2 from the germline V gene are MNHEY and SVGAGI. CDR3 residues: CASSYSPSETKFYNEQFF.

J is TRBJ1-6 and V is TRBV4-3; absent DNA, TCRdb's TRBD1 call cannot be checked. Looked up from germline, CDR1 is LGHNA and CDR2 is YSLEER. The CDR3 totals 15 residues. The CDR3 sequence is CASSQAGQKNSPLHF.

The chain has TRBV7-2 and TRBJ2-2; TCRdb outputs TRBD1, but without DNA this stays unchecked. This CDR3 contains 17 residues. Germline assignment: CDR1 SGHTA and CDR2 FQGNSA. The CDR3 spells CASSSDLDRVAAGELFF.

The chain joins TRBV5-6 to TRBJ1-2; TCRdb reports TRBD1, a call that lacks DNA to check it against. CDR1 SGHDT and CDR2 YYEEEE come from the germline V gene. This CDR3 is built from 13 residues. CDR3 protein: CASSSYREGGYTF. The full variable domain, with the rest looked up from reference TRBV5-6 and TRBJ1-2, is DAGVTQSPTHLIKTRGQQVTLRCSPKSGHDTVSWYQQALGQGPQFIFQYYEEEERQRGNFPDRFSGHQFPNYSSELNVNALLLGDSALYLCASSSYREGGYTFGSGTRLTVV.

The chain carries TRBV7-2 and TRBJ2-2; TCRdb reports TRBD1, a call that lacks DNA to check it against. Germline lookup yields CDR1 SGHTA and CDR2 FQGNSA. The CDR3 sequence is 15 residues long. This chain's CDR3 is CASTGQIRIPGELFF.

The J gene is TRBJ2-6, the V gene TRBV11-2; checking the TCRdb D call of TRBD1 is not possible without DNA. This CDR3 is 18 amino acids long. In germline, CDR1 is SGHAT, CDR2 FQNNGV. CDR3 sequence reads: CASSSLPGQGSGANVLTF.

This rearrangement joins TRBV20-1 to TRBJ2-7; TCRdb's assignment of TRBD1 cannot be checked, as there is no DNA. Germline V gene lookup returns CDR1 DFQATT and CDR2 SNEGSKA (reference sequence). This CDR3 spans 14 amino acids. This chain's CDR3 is CSASQGAHSSEQYF.

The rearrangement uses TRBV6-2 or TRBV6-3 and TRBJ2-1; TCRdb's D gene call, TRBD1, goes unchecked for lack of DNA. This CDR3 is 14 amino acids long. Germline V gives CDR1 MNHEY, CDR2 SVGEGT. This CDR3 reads CASIDRGREHEQFF.

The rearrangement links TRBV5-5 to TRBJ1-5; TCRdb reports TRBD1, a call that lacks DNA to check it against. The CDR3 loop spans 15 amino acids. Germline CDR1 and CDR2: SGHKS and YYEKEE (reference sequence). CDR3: CASSRGGGRNQPQHF.

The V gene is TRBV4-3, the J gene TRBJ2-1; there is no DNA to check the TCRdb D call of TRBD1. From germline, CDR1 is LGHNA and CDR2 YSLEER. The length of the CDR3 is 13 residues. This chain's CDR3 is CASSQDPGQETHF.

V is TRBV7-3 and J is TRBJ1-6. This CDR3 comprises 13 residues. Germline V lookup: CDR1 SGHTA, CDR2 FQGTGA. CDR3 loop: CASSARFDSPLHF.

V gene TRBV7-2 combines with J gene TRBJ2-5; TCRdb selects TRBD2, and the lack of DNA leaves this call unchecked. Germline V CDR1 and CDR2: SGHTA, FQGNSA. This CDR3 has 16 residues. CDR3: CASSPAAGPTEETQYF.

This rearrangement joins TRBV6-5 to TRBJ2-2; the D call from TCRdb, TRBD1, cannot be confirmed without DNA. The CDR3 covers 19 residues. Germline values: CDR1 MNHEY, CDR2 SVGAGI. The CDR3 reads CASSYSIENRDVNTGELFF.

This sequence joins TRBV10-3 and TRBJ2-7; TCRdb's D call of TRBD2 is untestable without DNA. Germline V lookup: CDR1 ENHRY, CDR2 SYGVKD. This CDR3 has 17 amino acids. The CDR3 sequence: CAISGTSGGPETYEQYF.